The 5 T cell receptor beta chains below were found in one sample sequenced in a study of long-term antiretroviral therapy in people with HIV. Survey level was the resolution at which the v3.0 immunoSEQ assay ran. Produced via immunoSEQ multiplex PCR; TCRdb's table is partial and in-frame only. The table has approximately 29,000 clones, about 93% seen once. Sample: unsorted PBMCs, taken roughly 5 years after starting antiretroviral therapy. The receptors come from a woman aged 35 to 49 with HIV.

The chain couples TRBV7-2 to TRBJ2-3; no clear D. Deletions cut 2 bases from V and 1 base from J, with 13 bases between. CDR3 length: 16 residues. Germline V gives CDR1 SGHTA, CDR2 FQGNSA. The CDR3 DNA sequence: TGTGCCAGCAGCTTATTTGGTGGGTTGGGCACAGATACGCAGTATTTT. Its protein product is CASSLFGGLGTDTQYF.

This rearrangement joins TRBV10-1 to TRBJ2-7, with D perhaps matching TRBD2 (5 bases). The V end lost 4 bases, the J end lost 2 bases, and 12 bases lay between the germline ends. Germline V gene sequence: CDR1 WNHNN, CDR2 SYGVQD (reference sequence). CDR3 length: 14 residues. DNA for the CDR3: TGCGCCAGCAGTGCGCGGGTTTCACCCTACGAGCAGTACTTC. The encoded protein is CASSARVSPYEQYF.

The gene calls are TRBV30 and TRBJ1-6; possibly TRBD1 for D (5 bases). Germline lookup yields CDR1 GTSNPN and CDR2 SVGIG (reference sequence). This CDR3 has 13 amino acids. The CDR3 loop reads CATWGGKKTPLHF. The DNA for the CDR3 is TGTGCTACTTGGGGGGGGAAAAAGACACCCCTCCACTTT.

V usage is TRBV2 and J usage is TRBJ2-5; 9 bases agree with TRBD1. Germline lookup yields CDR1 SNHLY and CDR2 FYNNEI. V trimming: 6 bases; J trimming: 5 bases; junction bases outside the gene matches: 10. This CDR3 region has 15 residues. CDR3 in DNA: TGTGCCAGCAGGGGGGGGACAGGGAAGTGGGAGACCCAGTACTTC. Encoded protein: CASRGGTGKWETQYF.

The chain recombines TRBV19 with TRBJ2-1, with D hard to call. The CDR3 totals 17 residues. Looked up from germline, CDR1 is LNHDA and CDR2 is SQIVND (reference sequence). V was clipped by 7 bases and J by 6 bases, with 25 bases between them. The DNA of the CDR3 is TGTGCCAGTAACCCAGAACAAGTTTTCGTCGGGCCCAATGAGCAGTTCTTC. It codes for CASNPEQVFVGPNEQFF.